This T cell receptor beta chain was identified during a study of blood T cells in healthy people across ages. Whole-study context: About one barcoded beta molecule per two T cells came from capture by template switching. Study-wide results and limits: A strong correlation between TCR beta diversity and naive T cell percentage was seen. TCR beta diversity, measured per million T cells, fell in a roughly linear way with age. Both naive CD4+ cell counts and diversity were greater in long-lived donors than in aged donors.

CDR3 length equals 13 residues. V was shortened by 5 bases and J by 5 bases, with 13 bases between the two germline ends. Germline CDR1 SQVTM, CDR2 ANQGSEA. Points on this clonotype: Its antigen remains unidentified.

PCR was performed a second time for about 6 to 12 cycles using a sample-barcoded 5' primer and a J-beta primer mix. TCRdb fed the 5' RACE reads into MiXCR, producing one record per CDR3 protein. The sample has some 1,500,000 distinct CDR3 sequences, roughly 43% seen once. The genes are TRBV29-1 and TRBJ1-5; D is uncertain. The sequencing sample was made of blood. This sequence originates from a woman aged 18-29 years in good health. The CDR3 bases are TGCAGCGTTAAGACCGATGGGGATCAGCCCCAGCATTTT. Its translation: CSVKTDGDQPQHF.